This T cell receptor beta chain was sequenced in a study of blood T cell repertoires in COVID-19. For the study at large: Collection of acute and convalescent COVID-19 samples took place in the United States, Italy and Spain. T cells, B-cell-depleted T cells, or PBMCs supplied cDNA or gDNA.

The count of this clone is one. In the study's own analysis: Reference gene primer amplification yielded estimated nucleated cell counts. Assay: immunoSEQ multiplex PCR; the TCRdb copy retains only in-frame clones and omits some. V, J and clone size are taken as reported in that table, and D and trimming were inferred from the DNA itself. Of tens of thousands of clones listed, 75% to 85% were seen once; the top ten hold 5.4%. The CDR3 spans 15 residues. Germline lookup yields CDR1 KGHDR and CDR2 SFDVKD. V was cut by 3 bases and J by 5 bases, with 13 bases left in between. Material for sequencing was peripheral blood. The TCR sequence derives from a woman of 80 years or more with active or convalescent COVID-19. V gene TRBV24-1 combines with J gene TRBJ2-1; D gene unclear. CDR3: CATSDPAFPDNEQFF. CDR3 DNA: TGTGCCACCAGTGATCCCGCCTTTCCGGACAATGAGCAGTTCTTC.